This TCR beta chain was documented in a study of blood T cells in healthy people across ages. Study-level findings and limits: Unsorted PBMCs blocked a conclusive comparison of naive and antigen-experienced cells. TCR beta diversity per million T cells fell roughly linearly with age.

In regard to this clonotype: Its antigen remains unknown.

No fewer than 6 million PBMCs went into each sample. Per individual sample, total RNA of at least 5.5 micrograms was extracted. A second PCR, run for about 7 to 11 cycles, used a sample-barcoded 5' primer plus a J-beta primer mix. TCRdb ran MiXCR on the 5' RACE reads and lists one entry per CDR3 protein. The sample includes 1,800,000 or so distinct CDR3 sequences, 39% of them seen just once. Sequencing was carried out using blood. The origin of this receptor is a human donor in good health.

CDR3 in amino acids: CASSRATPPGEQFF. CDR3 coding DNA: TGTGCCAGCAGCCGAGCCACCCCTCCGGGGGAGCAGTTCTTC. The genes are TRBV28 and TRBJ2-1, with D possibly TRBD2 on 5 matching bases. CDR1 is MDHEN, CDR2 SYDVKM, per germline. This CDR3 has 14 residues. Trimming shortened V by 6 bases and J by 10 bases, and 19 bases separated the two germline ends.